These 25 T cell receptor beta chains share one sample of origin, sequenced in a study of T-cell memory formation after mild COVID-19. In TCRdb, the 5' RACE reads were re-called with MiXCR into one record per CDR3 protein. The sample includes fewer than 700,000 distinct CDR3 sequences, about 20% of them seen just once. Sequenced input: PBMCs or a T cell subset sorted from them (not recorded which). The receptors derive from an adult woman who had mild COVID-19 (a few samples of this study predate the infection). Cell type and time point are not known.

The chain carries TRBV10-3 and TRBJ1-5, with D perhaps matching TRBD1 (5 bases). This CDR3 is 14 amino acids long. Germline V gene data show CDR1 as ENHRY and CDR2 as SYGVKD. Deletions cut 4 bases from V and 4 bases from J, with 11 bases between. Written as DNA, the CDR3 is TGTGCCATCAGTGCTGCAGGGAGTAATCAGCCCCAGCATTTT. It specifies CAISAAGSNQPQHF.

This clonotype appeared a few times. The chain recombines TRBV7-2 with TRBJ1-2; TRBD1 aligns across 8 bases. This CDR3 has 17 amino acids. CDR1 and CDR2 (germline): SGHTA, FQGNSA. V lost 0 bases and J lost 8; bases outside the gene matches: 14. CDR3 DNA: TGTGCCAGCAGCTTAGCGAGTTTCGGGCAGGGGGCTTGGGGCTACACCTTC. Its translation: CASSLASFGQGAWGYTF.

V gene TRBV2 combines with J gene TRBJ2-1, with D possibly TRBD2 on 6 matching bases. The CDR3 contains 15 residues. Between the trimmed V and J ends, which lost 8 bases and 8 bases, there was a span of 22 bases. Germline V CDR1 and CDR2: SNHLY, FYNNEI. Here the CDR3 reads CASRAVRRTTDEQFF. The CDR3 nucleotides are TGTGCCAGCCGTGCCGTGCGACGGACTACAGATGAGCAGTTCTTC.

This clonotype was seen only once. V gene TRBV5-1 combines with J gene TRBJ2-5, with a possible D match to TRBD1 (5 bases). This CDR3 contains 16 residues. The germline V gene has CDR1 SGHRS and CDR2 YFSETQ. Trimming took 0 bases from V and 4 from J, leaving 16 bases between them. This chain's CDR3 is CASSLGSDSSGETQYF. The CDR3 region has the DNA TGCGCCAGCAGCTTGGGGTCTGACAGCTCCGGAGAGACCCAGTACTTC.

In this sample, this clonotype turned up a few times. The V call is TRBV20-1, the J call TRBJ2-5, with TRBD1 matching 7 bases. CDR3 size: 14 residues. Germline CDR1 reads DFQATT; CDR2 reads SNEGSKA (reference sequence). The V segment lost 4 bases and the J segment 4 bases; nucleotides outside the gene matches: 9. As DNA, the CDR3 is TGCAGTGCTAACGACAGGGCTAGGGGAGAGACCCAGTACTTC. Amino acids: CSANDRARGETQYF.

The chain is built from TRBV4-1 and TRBJ2-1; TRBD2 is a possible D gene (5 bases). Germline V gene lookup returns CDR1 MGHRA and CDR2 YSYEKL. The CDR3 is 14 residues long. Trimming took 2 bases from V and 12 from J, leaving 17 bases between them. The CDR3: CASSQIGVRAGQFF. The CDR3 nucleotides are TGCGCCAGCAGCCAAATCGGGGTCCGGGCGGGGCAGTTCTTC.

The gene calls are TRBV7-3 and TRBJ1-2; D is possibly TRBD1 (5 bases). This CDR3 spans 15 amino acids. Trimming shortened V by 0 bases and J by 8 bases, and 16 bases separated the two germline ends. Per germline, CDR1 SGHTA and CDR2 FQGTGA. The CDR3 nucleotides read TGTGCCAGCAGCTTAACAGGGACGGAAGTCCACGGCTACACCTTC. This sequence encodes CASSLTGTEVHGYTF.

V usage is TRBV20-1 and J usage is TRBJ1-1; 8 bases are shared with TRBD1. CDR3 size: 13 residues. V was pared by 0 bases and J by 7 bases, with 4 bases of the junction left unmatched. Germline V lookup: CDR1 DFQATT, CDR2 SNEGSKA (reference sequence). CDR3 DNA sequence: TGCAGTGCTAGAGAGCCAGGGGGCATTGAAGCTTTCTTT. It codes for CSAREPGGIEAFF.

This clonotype has just a few counts. The chain carries TRBV12-3 or TRBV12-4 and TRBJ2-7, with TRBD1 identical over 7 bases. CDR3 length equals 15 residues. V was pared by 5 bases and J by 6 bases, with 13 bases of the junction left unmatched. CDR3 DNA sequence: TGTGCCAGCAGTCACCGGTACAGGGGTTTCTCCGAGCAGTACTTC. It encodes CASSHRYRGFSEQYF.

The V call is TRBV2, the J call TRBJ1-2; D unresolved. Germline loops: CDR1 SNHLY, CDR2 FYNNEI. CDR3 length: 13 amino acids. The ends were cut back, 7 bases at V and 2 bases at J, with 11 bases in the middle. The chain's CDR3 is CASTTGRNYGYTF. The CDR3 DNA reads TGTGCCAGCACGACGGGAAGGAACTATGGCTACACCTTC.

V gene TRBV24-1 combines with J gene TRBJ2-3, with TRBD2 identical over 14 bases. The CDR3 loop spans 19 amino acids. Germline CDR1 reads KGHDR; CDR2 reads SFDVKD. Trimming took 2 bases from V and 3 from J; bases not matched to a gene: 9. The CDR3 loop is CATSDSTSGRAAITDTQYF. As DNA, the CDR3 is TGTGCCACCAGTGATTCGACTAGCGGGAGGGCCGCAATTACAGATACGCAGTATTTT.

This clonotype was counted a few times. The genes are TRBV6-5 and TRBJ1-1, with D perhaps TRBD1 (5 bases). This CDR3 contains 14 residues. V was cut by 6 bases and J by 3 bases, with 14 bases left in between. CDR1 and CDR2 from the germline V gene are MNHEY and SVGAGI. The CDR3 sequence: CASRDTITDTEAFF. The CDR3 DNA follows: TGTGCCAGCAGGGACACCATCACGGACACTGAAGCTTTCTTT.

The V and J genes are TRBV5-6 and TRBJ2-7; D assignment may be TRBD1 or TRBD2 (5 bases each). This CDR3 contains 17 residues. CDR1 is SGHDT, CDR2 YYEEEE, per germline. The ends were cut back, 1 base at V and 5 bases at J, with 22 bases in the middle. CDR3 sequence reads: CASSLLVGGRILDEQYF. The CDR3 region has the DNA TGTGCCAGCAGCTTGCTGGTTGGGGGACGGATATTAGACGAGCAGTACTTC.

This clonotype was seen a handful of times. The V and J genes are TRBV6-1 and TRBJ2-1; D may match TRBD1 or TRBD2 (6 bases each). V lost 5 bases to trimming and J lost 3 bases, with 11 bases between them. CDR3 length: 14 residues. In germline, CDR1 is MNHNS, CDR2 SASEGT. As DNA, the CDR3 is TGTGCCAGCAGTAGCCGGGGGCTCTACAATGAGCAGTTCTTC. The encoded protein is CASSSRGLYNEQFF.

CDR3 sequence (DNA): TGTGCCAGCAGAACAACGCTCTCCGGGGGCTCGGAGACCCAGTACTTC. Amino acids: CASRTTLSGGSETQYF. This chain links TRBV6-5 with TRBJ2-5; D may correspond to TRBD1 or TRBD2 (6 bases each). The CDR3 sequence is 16 residues long. Looked up from germline, CDR1 is MNHEY and CDR2 is SVGAGI. V gave up 6 bases and J gave up 5 bases, with 22 bases separating them.

This clonotype came up many times. V and J are TRBV7-6 and TRBJ2-5, with a possible D match to TRBD2 (6 bases). Trimming took 3 bases from V and 6 from J, leaving 8 bases between them. This CDR3 is built from 12 residues. Germline V gene sequence: CDR1 SGHVS, CDR2 FNYEAQ. CDR3 bases: TGTGCCAGCAGCTTCGGGGGTCAGACCCAGTACTTC. Translation: CASSFGGQTQYF.

The rearrangement links TRBV7-9 to TRBJ2-5, with TRBD1 identical over 8 bases. The V gene end was trimmed by 8 bases and the J gene end by 5 bases; junction bases not matched to a gene: 10. Germline assignment: CDR1 SEHNR and CDR2 FQNEAQ (reference sequence). This CDR3 spans 14 amino acids. CDR3 DNA sequence: TGTGCCAGCTGCCGGACAGGGATGTTGGAGACCCAGTACTTC. Translation: CASCRTGMLETQYF.

The CDR3 is CASSFPDWGLREQYF. DNA of the CDR3: TGTGCCAGCAGCTTCCCGGACTGGGGACTACGGGAGCAGTACTTC. The chain has TRBV11-2 and TRBJ2-7; 7 bases are shared with TRBD2. Germline V gene lookup returns CDR1 SGHAT and CDR2 FQNNGV. This CDR3 is 15 amino acids long. The J segment lost 7 bases and the V segment lost 3 bases, leaving 12 bases of the junction unmatched.

This clonotype was counted between two and nine times. This chain uses TRBV6-5 with TRBJ1-2; D is possibly TRBD1 (5 bases). V was cut by 5 bases and J by 9 bases, with 22 bases left in between. The CDR3 has 15 residues. Germline V gene data show CDR1 as MNHEY and CDR2 as SVGAGI. CDR3 DNA: TGTGCCAGCAGTCACGATAGGCAGGGAAGTAGTCGCTACACCTTC. Protein: CASSHDRQGSSRYTF.

This chain joins TRBV24-1 and TRBJ2-1; 9 bases line up with TRBD1. The germline gives CDR1 KGHDR, CDR2 SFDVKD. This CDR3 is built from 16 residues. J gave up 6 bases and V 3 bases, and 8 bases lay outside the gene matches. CDR3 DNA sequence: TGTGCCACCAGTGATACCGGGACAGGGTTGCGCAATGAGCAGTTCTTC. Its protein product is CATSDTGTGLRNEQFF.

This clonotype appeared many times. J is TRBJ2-7 and V is TRBV24-1; the D gene is possibly TRBD2 (5 bases). The CDR3 is 13 residues long. V lost 3 bases to trimming and J lost 3 bases, with 8 bases between them. The germline V gene encodes CDR1 KGHDR and CDR2 SFDVKD. In nucleotides, the CDR3 is TGTGCCACCAGTGATGGAGGAGGCTACGAGCAGTACTTC. This codes for CATSDGGGYEQYF.

The chain links TRBV10-3 to TRBJ2-7, with a tentative D call TRBD1 (5 bases). Between the trimmed V and J ends, which lost 6 bases and 4 bases, there was a span of 7 bases. Germline V gene lookup returns CDR1 ENHRY and CDR2 SYGVKD. This CDR3 has 11 amino acids. The chain's CDR3 is CAISQGYEQYF. CDR3 coding DNA: TGTGCCATCAGCCAGGGATACGAGCAGTACTTC.

This clonotype was counted between two and nine times. CDR3 in DNA: TGTGCCAGCCGTGGAGGCTACGAGCAGTACTTC. Translating it yields CASRGGYEQYF. The chain couples TRBV4-2 to TRBJ2-7; a possible D gene is TRBD2 (5 bases). The V gene's germline CDR1 is LGHNA and CDR2 YNFKEQ. V gave up 8 bases and J gave up 3 bases, with 8 bases separating them. The CDR3 consists of 11 residues.

This clonotype has more than one count but fewer than ten. The V call is TRBV7-3, the J call TRBJ1-6; 8 bases line up with TRBD1. The CDR3 length is 17 residues. The ends lost 5 bases at V and 6 bases at J; junction bases unmatched: 12. The V gene's germline CDR1 is SGHTA and CDR2 FQGTGA. CDR3 protein: CASSLLGQGAVNSPLHF. The DNA for the CDR3 is TGTGCCAGCAGCCTCCTCGGGCAGGGGGCGGTTAATTCACCCCTCCACTTT. The full variable domain, with the rest looked up from reference TRBV7-3 and TRBJ1-6, is GAGVSQTPSNKVTEKGKYVELRCDPISGHTALYWYRQSLGQGPEFLIYFQGTGAADDSGLPNDRFFAVRPEGSVSTLKIQRTERGDSAVYLCASSLLGQGAVNSPLHFGNGTRLTVT.

The rearrangement links TRBV27 to TRBJ1-2; no definite D call. Trimming stripped 2 bases from V and 7 bases from J, with 11 bases between. Per the germline V gene, CDR1 is MNHEY and CDR2 is SMNVEV (reference sequence). There are 13 residues in the CDR3. In nucleotides, the CDR3 is TGTGCCAGCAGTTTAGTAGGGATCGGTGGCTACACCTTC. This codes for CASSLVGIGGYTF.